The clone carrying this T cell receptor beta chain was seen ten or more times. The target antigen is unknown. This record belongs to a study of early T cells in non-severe SARS-CoV-2 infection. Whole-study context: Unsorted whole-blood RNA was sequenced in bulk, leaving chains unpaired. Study-wide findings and caveats: Lookups in VDJdb leaned toward anti-spike CD8 responses and missed private and CD4 specificities.

With V trimmed by 5 bases and J by 0 bases, 9 bases remained unmatched. The CDR3 sequence is 16 residues long. The germline CDR1 and CDR2 sequences are MDHEN and SYDVKM. Individual cDNA molecules carried attached unique molecular identifiers. Using its own MiXCR run on the 5' RACE reads, TCRdb lists one record per CDR3 protein. The profile covers 90,000 to 120,000 distinct CDR3 sequences, with around 10% appearing a single time and roughly 7.5% taken by the ten largest. The J gene is TRBJ2-7, the V gene TRBV28; 8 bases agree with TRBD2. The source of this sequence is an adult who was a healthcare worker with PCR-confirmed SARS-CoV-2 infection or an uninfected control (not recorded which). The sample was whole blood. The CDR3 sequence is CASSPPSGSSSYEQYF. The CDR3 DNA sequence: TGTGCCAGCAGTCCGCCAAGCGGGAGCAGCTCCTACGAGCAGTACTTC.